The 5 T cell receptor beta chains given below trace back to one sample, sequenced in a study of blood T cell repertoires in COVID-19. Produced via immunoSEQ multiplex PCR; TCRdb's table is partial and in-frame only. The data show 300,000 to 350,000 clones, 75% to 90% seen once. The sample comprised peripheral blood. Receptor source: a woman aged 25-40 years with COVID-19, enrolled during active disease.

CDR3 sequence: CASSQLSSGRAQDTQYF. CDR3 in DNA: TGCGCCAGCAGCCAACTTTCTAGCGGGAGGGCCCAAGATACGCAGTATTTT. The V gene is TRBV4-1, the J gene TRBJ2-3, with 12 bases identical to TRBD2. Trimming at V came to 2 bases and at J to 5 bases, leaving 8 bases not matched to a gene. Germline V gene sequence: CDR1 MGHRA, CDR2 YSYEKL. This CDR3 is built from 17 residues.

This sequence joins TRBV18 and TRBJ2-1; the match to TRBD2 covers 13 bases. CDR3 size: 16 residues. Germline V lookup: CDR1 KGHSH, CDR2 LQKENI. Unmatched junction bases numbered 5, after V lost 0 bases and J lost 9 bases. The CDR3 nucleotides read TGTGCCAGCTCACCACCAGGACTAGCGGGAGACGGTGAGCAGTTCTTC. Its protein product is CASSPPGLAGDGEQFF.

V gene TRBV6-5 combines with J gene TRBJ1-2; TRBD1 matches at 8 bases. The CDR3 spans 12 residues. CDR1 is MNHEY and CDR2 is SVGAGI in the germline V gene. Trimming at V came to 10 bases and at J to 9 bases, leaving 10 bases not matched to a gene. CDR3 DNA: TGTGCCATCTATGGGGGACAGGCGAGCTACACCTTC. Translating it yields CAIYGGQASYTF.

The V call is TRBV7-9, the J call TRBJ2-7; 12 nucleotides match TRBD2. CDR3 length equals 15 residues. Germline V lookup: CDR1 SEHNR, CDR2 FQNEAQ (reference sequence). V was clipped by 5 bases and J by 4 bases; unmatched bases: 6. The CDR3 sequence: CASSRLAGVGYEQYF. CDR3 sequence (DNA): TGTGCCAGCAGCCGACTAGCGGGAGTGGGTTACGAGCAGTACTTC.

CDR3 residues: CASSKKRGQPDSGNTIYF. Written as DNA, the CDR3 is TGTGCCAGCAGCAAAAAAAGGGGACAGCCTGACTCTGGAAACACCATATATTTT. The chain is built from TRBV21-1 and TRBJ1-3; the DNA was not used to check the table's D call, TRBD1. TRBV21-1 is a documented pseudogene. CDR3 length: 18 residues.